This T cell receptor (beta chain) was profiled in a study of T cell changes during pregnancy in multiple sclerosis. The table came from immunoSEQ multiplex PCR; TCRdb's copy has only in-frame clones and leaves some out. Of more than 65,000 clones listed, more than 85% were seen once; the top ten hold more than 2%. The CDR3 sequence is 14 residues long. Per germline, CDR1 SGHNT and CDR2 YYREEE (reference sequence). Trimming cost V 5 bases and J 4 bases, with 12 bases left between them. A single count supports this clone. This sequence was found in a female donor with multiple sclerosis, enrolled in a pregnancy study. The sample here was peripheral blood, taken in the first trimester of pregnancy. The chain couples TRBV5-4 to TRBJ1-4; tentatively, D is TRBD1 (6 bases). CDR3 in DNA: TGTGCCAGCAGTCCGGACAGATATAATGAAAAACTGTTTTTT. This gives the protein CASSPDRYNEKLFF. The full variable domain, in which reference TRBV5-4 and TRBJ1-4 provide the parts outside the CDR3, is ETGVTQSPTHLIKTRGQQVTLRCSSQSGHNTVSWYQQALGQGPQFIFQYYREEENGRGNFPPRFSGLQFPNYSSELNVNALELDDSALYLCASSPDRYNEKLFFGSGTQLSVL.